Listed here is a single TCR beta chain. The antigen remains unidentified. The CDR3 contains 17 residues. With V trimmed by 0 bases and J by 3 bases, 11 bases remained unmatched. Germline-derived CDR1 and CDR2 are SGHNT and YYREEE (reference sequence). From the 5' RACE reads, TCRdb called clonotypes with MiXCR, one entry per CDR3 protein. The repertoire consists of over 300,000 distinct CDR3 sequences, with around a fifth occurring once and the leading ten covering roughly 23%. This specimen comes from a study of T-cell memory formation after mild COVID-19. For the study at large: There were largely donor-specific TCR clusters. The study's findings and limits: Among contracting clones, CD4+ were mainly CM/EM and CD8+ enriched in EMRA. Proof of SARS-CoV-2 specificity was absent for the second-wave clones that crested on day 37.

V usage is TRBV5-4 and J usage is TRBJ2-7; 8 bases fit TRBD1. The sequencing input was PBMCs or a T cell subset sorted from them (not recorded which). The TCR comes from a man aged 18 to 29 who had mild COVID-19 (a few samples of this study predate the infection). Cell type and time point are not known. CDR3 DNA sequence: TGTGCCAGCAGCTTGGTTGGGCAGGGGGCCTCCCACTACGAGCAGTACGTC. This gives the protein CASSLVGQGASHYEQYV.